This T cell receptor beta chain originates from a study of beta chain features in type 1 diabetes. The authors reverse transcribed all of the isolated RNA, so sequencing captured expressed TCRB transcripts. The assay was immunoSEQ multiplex PCR, and TCRdb's table has in-frame clones only and misses some. The table includes 350,000 to 400,000 clones, around 15% detected once. Losses at the gene ends were 6 bases for V and 5 bases for J; bases not matched to a gene: 1. Germline assignment: CDR1 SNHLY and CDR2 FYNNEI. The CDR3 spans 13 residues. Sequencing used naive CD4+ T cells from blood. The chain employs TRBV2 and TRBJ2-1; TRBD1 matches 10 bases. This sequence originates from a woman aged 18-29 years in good health. The chain's CDR3 is CASRGQGNNEQFF. The CDR3 DNA sequence: TGTGCCAGCAGGGGACAGGGGAACAATGAGCAGTTCTTC.